Following are 20 T cell receptor beta chains from one sample sequenced in a study of molecular identifiers for immune sequencing clone quantification. From the PCR reads, TCRdb called clonotypes with MiXCR, one entry per CDR3 protein. The sample lists about 320,000 distinct CDR3 sequences, about 21% occurring once. Input material: naive CD8+ T cells from blood, with Jurkat cell RNA spiked in. The subset: FACS-sorted CD8+CD4-CCR7+CD45RA+ naive T cells. All receptors come from a human donor in good health. Some libraries in this study had Jurkat cell RNA spiked in.

V gene TRBV2 combines with J gene TRBJ2-3; D unclear. V was trimmed by 8 bases and J by 10 bases, leaving 16 bases between them. The CDR3 covers 12 residues. Germline CDR1 is SNHLY and CDR2 is FYNNEI. The CDR3 nucleotides read TGTGCCAGCTGCCCCGCCTACCCACCGCAGTATTTT. Translation: CASCPAYPPQYF.

This clonotype has more than one count but fewer than ten. V usage is TRBV2 and J usage is TRBJ1-5; perhaps TRBD1 as D (6 bases). Trimming left V 8 bases short and J 3 bases short, with 11 bases between. This CDR3 has 13 amino acids. CDR1 and CDR2 (germline): SNHLY, FYNNEI. DNA of the CDR3: TGTGCCAGCGCCAGGGGCCCCAATCAGCCCCAGCATTTT. Translating gives CASARGPNQPQHF.

As to this clonotype: A read error is possible here, since a much larger clone lies one base away. The CDR3: CASNLTGIPNTDTQYF. The DNA of the CDR3 is TGTGCCAGCAACTTAACGGGGATACCAAACACAGATACGCAGTATTTT. The chain combines TRBV7-6 with TRBJ2-3; possible D gene TRBD2, 5 bases. The CDR3 loop spans 16 amino acids. CDR1 and CDR2 (germline): SGHVS, FNYEAQ.

The sample holds many counts of this clonotype. The chain combines TRBV29-1 with TRBJ2-3; TRBD1 aligns across 10 bases. Germline-derived CDR1 and CDR2 are SQVTM and ANQGSEA. CDR3 size: 15 residues. The V segment lost 4 bases and the J segment 4 bases; nucleotides outside the gene matches: 8. The CDR3 DNA is TGCAGCGTTGGACTGGGACAGGGGCACGCAGATACGCAGTATTTT. Protein product: CSVGLGQGHADTQYF.

A note on this clonotype: A read error may explain this, as a much larger clone is one base away. J is TRBJ1-1 and V is TRBV21-1; TRBD1 was called by the table and not checked on the DNA. TRBV21-1 is a pseudogene locus. The CDR3 runs to 13 residues. CDR3 amino acids: CASNKDGGTEAFF. The CDR3 bases are TGTGCCAGCAACAAAGACGGGGGTACGGAAGCTTTCTTT.

This clonotype came up many times. This sequence joins TRBV12-3 or TRBV12-4 and TRBJ2-3; 12 bases are a match to TRBD2. With V trimmed by 2 bases and J by 2 bases, 14 bases remained unmatched. This CDR3 is built from 20 residues. The CDR3 region is CASSLPFVLAGGKLTDTQYF. The CDR3 DNA follows: TGTGCCAGCAGTTTACCCTTCGTTCTAGCGGGGGGGAAACTCACAGATACGCAGTATTTT.

On this clonotype itself: A much larger clone sits a single nucleotide away, making a read error possible. J is TRBJ2-7 and V is TRBV6-2 or TRBV6-3; 9 nucleotides agree with TRBD1. CDR3 length equals 14 residues. Germline lookup yields CDR1 MNHEY and CDR2 SVGEGT. The junction had 7 bases not matched to a gene; V was cut back by 5 bases and J by 5 bases. The CDR3 bases are TGTGCCAGCAGTGGGGACAGGGATTCCAACGAGCAGTACTTC. Translating gives CASSGDRDSNEQYF.

As concerns this clonotype: A single base separates this from a much larger clone, so it may be a read error. CDR3: CASCPSGQGMEQYF. The CDR3 coding sequence is TGTGCCAGCTGTCCCTCGGGACAGGGGATGGAGCAGTACTTC. The chain links TRBV27 to TRBJ2-7; 10 positions match TRBD1. CDR1 is MNHEY, CDR2 SMNVEV, per germline (reference sequence). The CDR3 extends over 14 amino acids. The V gene end was trimmed by 8 bases and the J gene end by 7 bases; junction bases not matched to a gene: 11.

This clonotype occurred many times. CDR3 sequence: CAIRQTGGTEAFF. CDR3 sequence (DNA): TGTGCCATCAGACAGACAGGGGGCACTGAAGCTTTCTTT. V gene TRBV10-3 combines with J gene TRBJ1-1; the match to TRBD1 covers 9 bases. The CDR3 length is 13 residues. V lost 6 bases, J lost 4 bases, and 3 bases stayed unmatched. Germline-derived CDR1 and CDR2 are ENHRY and SYGVKD.

This clonotype turned up a few times. This sequence joins TRBV30 and TRBJ1-1; D call uncertain. Trimming cost V 5 bases and J 1 base, with 11 bases left between them. Germline V lookup: CDR1 GTSNPN, CDR2 SVGIG (reference sequence). The CDR3 loop spans 13 amino acids. The CDR3 sequence: CAWQTTRNTEAFF. CDR3 nucleotides: TGTGCCTGGCAAACCACAAGGAACACTGAAGCTTTCTTT.

The table lists this clonotype with many counts. The V gene is TRBV29-1, the J gene TRBJ2-2; D unresolved. The CDR3 loop spans 12 amino acids. Trimming took off 4 bases at V and 5 bases at J, with 8 bases between the two ends. Germline V gene lookup returns CDR1 SQVTM and CDR2 ANQGSEA. The DNA for the CDR3 is TGCAGCGTTGCTAAGGGTACCGGGGAGCTGTTTTTT. Translated, it gives CSVAKGTGELFF.

This clonotype was detected only a few times. The chain uses TRBV9 and TRBJ2-3; 12 nucleotides line up with TRBD2. The germline V gene encodes CDR1 SGDLS and CDR2 YYNGEE. The trim removed 0 bases at V and 5 bases at J, leaving 10 bases unmatched. The CDR3 is 18 amino acids. The CDR3 is CASSVGGLAGGPQDTQYF. The CDR3 DNA sequence: TGTGCCAGCAGCGTAGGGGGGCTAGCGGGGGGGCCTCAAGATACGCAGTATTTT.

This clonotype occurred many times. The rearrangement uses TRBV27 and TRBJ1-1; no firm D call. Trimming removed 8 bases at V and 1 base at J, with 8 bases between. CDR3 length equals 12 residues. Per the germline V gene, CDR1 is MNHEY and CDR2 is SMNVEV (reference sequence). CDR3 sequence reads: CASSGPNTEAFF. CDR3 coding DNA: TGTGCCAGCTCCGGACCGAACACTGAAGCTTTCTTT.

This clonotype appeared once. This sequence may be a read error, since a much larger clone differs from it by one base. The chain has TRBV19 and TRBJ2-4; unclear D gene. Germline V gene lookup returns CDR1 LNHDA and CDR2 SQIVND (reference sequence). The CDR3 runs 12 residues. As DNA, the CDR3 is TGTGCCAGCGGACCGACCGAAAACATTCAGCACTTC. This encodes CASGPTENIQHF.

There are many counts of this clonotype. V gene TRBV12-3 or TRBV12-4 combines with J gene TRBJ1-6; D not resolved. V dropped 6 bases and J dropped 6 bases, with 9 bases sitting between them. CDR3 length: 13 amino acids. The CDR3 sequence is CASRPAVNSPLHF. The CDR3 coding sequence is TGTGCCAGCAGGCCGGCCGTTAATTCACCCCTCCACTTT.

This clonotype showed up many times. The rearrangement uses TRBV7-8 and TRBJ1-4, with D unclear. The V end was cut by 5 bases, the J end by 8 bases, with 15 bases between. The germline gives CDR1 SGHVS, CDR2 FQNEAQ. This CDR3 region has 14 residues. The CDR3 bases are TGTGCCAGCAGCCAACGGACGGGAAGGGAAAAACTGTTTTTT. Amino acid sequence: CASSQRTGREKLFF.

As to this clonotype: A read error may explain this, as a much larger clone is one base away. The chain employs TRBV9 and TRBJ2-3; D is perhaps TRBD1 or TRBD2 (5 bases each). V lost 0 bases, J lost 6 bases, and 11 bases lay in between. The CDR3 covers 14 residues. Germline CDR1 and CDR2: SGDLS and YYNGEE. The CDR3 loop reads CASSVASRADTQYF. The CDR3 nucleotides read TGTGCCAGCAGCGTAGCTAGCAGGGCCGATACGCAGTATTTT.

Note on this clonotype: Germline is not matched at one junction end, which may reflect a read error. This sequence joins TRBV9 and TRBJ1-1, with 7 bases aligning to TRBD1. CDR3 length: 14 amino acids. Germline CDR1 reads SGDLS; CDR2 reads YYNGEE. CDR3 in amino acids: CASSEGAGVGGLSF. The CDR3 region has the DNA TGTGCCAGCAGCGAGGGGGCAGGGGTAGGAGGGCTTTCTTTT.

The chain has TRBV6-2 or TRBV6-3 and TRBJ2-7, with 9 bases that match TRBD2. Germline V gives CDR1 MNHEY, CDR2 SVGEGT. Trimming took 8 bases from V and 4 from J; bases not matched to a gene: 9. The CDR3 is 14 amino acids. The CDR3 DNA follows: TGTGCCAGCGGTAGCGGGAGAAGTTCTTACGAGCAGTACTTC. Its translation is CASGSGRSSYEQYF.

This clonotype was seen ten or more times. This CDR3 is CASRDQGFLSTGELFF. The CDR3 nucleotides read TGTGCCAGCAGAGATCAGGGATTTCTATCCACCGGGGAGCTGTTTTTT. The rearrangement uses TRBV13 and TRBJ2-2, with a tentative D call TRBD1 (5 bases). CDR3 length: 16 residues. Trimming took off 6 bases at V and 4 bases at J, with 18 bases between the two ends. Germline V gene sequence: CDR1 PRHDT, CDR2 FYEKMQ (reference sequence).